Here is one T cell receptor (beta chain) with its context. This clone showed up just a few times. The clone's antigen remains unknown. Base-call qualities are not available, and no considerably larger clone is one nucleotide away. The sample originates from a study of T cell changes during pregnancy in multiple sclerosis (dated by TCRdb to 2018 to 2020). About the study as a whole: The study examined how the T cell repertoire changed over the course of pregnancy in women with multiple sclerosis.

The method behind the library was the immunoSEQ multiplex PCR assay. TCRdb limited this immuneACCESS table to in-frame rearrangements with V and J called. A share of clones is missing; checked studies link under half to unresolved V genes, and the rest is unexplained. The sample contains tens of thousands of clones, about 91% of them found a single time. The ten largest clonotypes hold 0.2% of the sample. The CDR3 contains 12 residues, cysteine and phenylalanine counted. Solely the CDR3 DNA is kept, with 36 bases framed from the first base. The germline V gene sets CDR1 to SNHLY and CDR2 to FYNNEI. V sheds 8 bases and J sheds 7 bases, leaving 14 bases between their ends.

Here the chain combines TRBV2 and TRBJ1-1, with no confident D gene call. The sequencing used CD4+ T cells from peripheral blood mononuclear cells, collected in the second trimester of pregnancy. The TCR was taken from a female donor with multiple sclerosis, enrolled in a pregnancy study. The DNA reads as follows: TGTGCCAGCGAAGAGGGCAGGTATGAAGCTTTCTTT. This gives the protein CASEEGRYEAFF.